This TCR beta chain was sequenced in a study of CD8 T cells in ankylosing spondylitis. General study results and limits: Peripheral blood samples showed relatively rare disease-linked clones, and these clones were CD8+.

This clonotype was counted many times. The antigen is unknown. CDR3 length: 12 residues. Trimming took off 3 bases at V and 6 bases at J, with 6 bases between the two ends. MiXCR was run by TCRdb on the 5' RACE reads, yielding one entry per CDR3 protein. The sample records 150,000 to 200,000 distinct CDR3 sequences, under 15% being singletons. The sequence was obtained from a female donor with ankylosing spondylitis or in good health (not recorded which). Sequencing was carried out using blood, either unsorted or a sorted T cell fraction (not recorded which). The chain uses TRBV12-3 or TRBV12-4 and TRBJ1-5, with unresolved D. The CDR3 region is CASSLSVQPQHF. The CDR3 DNA is TGTGCCAGCAGTTTGTCGGTTCAGCCCCAGCATTTT.